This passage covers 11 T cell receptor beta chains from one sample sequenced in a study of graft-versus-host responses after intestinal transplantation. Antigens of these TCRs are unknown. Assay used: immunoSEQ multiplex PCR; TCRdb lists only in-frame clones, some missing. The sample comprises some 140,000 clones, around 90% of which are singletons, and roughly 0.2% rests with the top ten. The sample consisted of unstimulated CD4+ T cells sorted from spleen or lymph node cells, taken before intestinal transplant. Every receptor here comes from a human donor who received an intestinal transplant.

The CDR3: CASSPILTSARYNEQFF. The CDR3 DNA is TGCGCCAGCAGCCCGATCTTGACTAGCGCCCGATACAATGAGCAGTTCTTC. This chain connects TRBV5-1 to TRBJ2-1; 8 bases are a match to TRBD2. With 4 bases clipped from V and 4 bases from J, the junction kept 13 bases outside the gene matches. This CDR3 has 17 residues. Germline V gene data show CDR1 as SGHRS and CDR2 as YFSETQ.

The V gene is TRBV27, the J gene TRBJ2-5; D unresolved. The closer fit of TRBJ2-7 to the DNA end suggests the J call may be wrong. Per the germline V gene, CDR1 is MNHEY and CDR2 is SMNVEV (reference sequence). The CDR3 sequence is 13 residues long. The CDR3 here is CASSGIGKSEQYF. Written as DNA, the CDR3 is TGTGCCAGCAGTGGTATAGGGAAGAGCGAGCAGTACTTC.

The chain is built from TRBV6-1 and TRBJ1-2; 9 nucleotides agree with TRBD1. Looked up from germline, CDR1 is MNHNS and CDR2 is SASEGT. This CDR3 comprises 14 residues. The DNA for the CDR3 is TGTGCGGCAGAACAGGGGGCTTTTAACTATGGCTACACCTTC. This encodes CAAEQGAFNYGYTF.

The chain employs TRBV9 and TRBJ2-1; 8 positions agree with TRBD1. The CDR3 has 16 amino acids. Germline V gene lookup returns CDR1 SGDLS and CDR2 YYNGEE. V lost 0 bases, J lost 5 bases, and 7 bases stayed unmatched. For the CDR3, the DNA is TGTGCCAGCAGCGTAGCTCCAGGGGGCTTTAACAATGAGCAGTTCTTC. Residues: CASSVAPGGFNNEQFF. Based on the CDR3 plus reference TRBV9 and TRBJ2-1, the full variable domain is DSGVTQTPKHLITATGQRVTLRCSPRSGDLSVYWYQQSLDQGLQFLIQYYNGEERAKGNILERFSAQQFPDLHSELNLSSLELGDSALYFCASSVAPGGFNNEQFFGPGTRLTVL.

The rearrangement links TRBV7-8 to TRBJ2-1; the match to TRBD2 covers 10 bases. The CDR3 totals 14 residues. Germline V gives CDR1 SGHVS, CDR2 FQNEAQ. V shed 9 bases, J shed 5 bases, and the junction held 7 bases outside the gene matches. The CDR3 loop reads CASLRTSGNNEQFF. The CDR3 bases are TGTGCCAGTTTAAGGACTAGCGGAAACAATGAGCAGTTCTTC.

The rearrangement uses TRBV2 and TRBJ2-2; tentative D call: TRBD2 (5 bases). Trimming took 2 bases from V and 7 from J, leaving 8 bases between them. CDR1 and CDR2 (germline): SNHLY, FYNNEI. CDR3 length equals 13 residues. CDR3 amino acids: CASSELGGGELFF. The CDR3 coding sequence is TGTGCCAGCAGTGAACTAGGAGGCGGGGAGCTGTTTTTT.

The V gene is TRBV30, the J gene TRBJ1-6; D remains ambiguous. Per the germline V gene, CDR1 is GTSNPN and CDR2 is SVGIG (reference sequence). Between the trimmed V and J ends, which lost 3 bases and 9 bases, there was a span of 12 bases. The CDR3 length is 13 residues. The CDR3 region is CAWSRADGSPLHF. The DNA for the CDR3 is TGTGCCTGGAGCCGGGCAGACGGTTCACCCCTCCACTTT.

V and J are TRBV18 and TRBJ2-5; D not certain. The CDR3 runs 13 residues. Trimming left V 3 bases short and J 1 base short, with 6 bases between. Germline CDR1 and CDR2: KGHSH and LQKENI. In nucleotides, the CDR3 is TGTGCCAGCTCACCTAAAGGCCAAGAGACCCAGTACTTC. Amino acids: CASSPKGQETQYF.

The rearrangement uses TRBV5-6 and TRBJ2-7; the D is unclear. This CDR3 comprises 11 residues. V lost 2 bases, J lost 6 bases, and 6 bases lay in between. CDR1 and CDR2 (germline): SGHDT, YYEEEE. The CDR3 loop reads CASSFSVEQYF. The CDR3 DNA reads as TGTGCCAGCAGCTTTTCGGTCGAGCAGTACTTC.

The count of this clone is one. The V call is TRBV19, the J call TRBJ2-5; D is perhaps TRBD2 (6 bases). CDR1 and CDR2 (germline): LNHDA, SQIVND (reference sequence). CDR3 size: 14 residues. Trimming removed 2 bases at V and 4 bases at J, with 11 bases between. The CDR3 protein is CASSISRRGETQYF. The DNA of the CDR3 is TGTGCCAGTAGTATAAGCAGGAGGGGAGAGACCCAGTACTTC.

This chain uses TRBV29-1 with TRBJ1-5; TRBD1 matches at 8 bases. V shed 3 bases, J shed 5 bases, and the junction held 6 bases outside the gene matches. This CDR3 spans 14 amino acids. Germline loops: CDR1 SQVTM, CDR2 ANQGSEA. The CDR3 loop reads CSVELGQGDQPQHF. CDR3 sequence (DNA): TGCAGCGTTGAGCTTGGACAGGGCGATCAGCCCCAGCATTTT.